These T cell receptor beta chains were read from a single sample in a study of blood T cell repertoires in COVID-19. Profiling relied on immunoSEQ multiplex PCR, and the TCRdb table lists in-frame clones only, not all of them. Here the sample spans 200,000 to 250,000 clones, 86% being singletons. The sequencing sample was made of PBMCs or T cells enriched from blood (not recorded which). The receptors were sampled from a woman aged 40-49 years with acute COVID-19. The CDR3 runs from the conserved cysteine through the conserved F or W. The D gene is left open where the match is weak. The size of a clone is reported for some rows only, either as once, few or many, or as a class for expanded clones.

d_call	clone_size	v_call	j_call	cdr3_aa	cdr3_nt
TRBD1	once	TRBV9	TRBJ1-1	CASSPGDSMNTEAFF	TGTGCCAGCAGCCCGGGGGACAGCATGAACACTGAAGCTTTCTTT
TRBD2	NA	TRBV9	TRBJ2-1	CASSPLGTTTDEQFF	TGTGCCAGCAGCCCCCTCGGGACTACCACGGATGAGCAGTTCTTC
TRBD1	NA	TRBV7-9	TRBJ2-3	CAKQGFGDTQYF	TGTGCCAAACAGGGGTTTGGGGATACGCAGTATTTT
NA	NA	TRBV7-2	TRBJ1-2	CASSSYLGAGVHGYTF	TGTGCCAGCAGCTCCTACCTGGGGGCCGGGGTGCATGGCTACACCTTC
TRBD1	NA	TRBV13	TRBJ1-1	CASSLAMGQGNTEAFF	TGTGCCAGCAGCTTAGCCATGGGACAGGGGAACACTGAAGCTTTCTTT
TRBD2	NA	TRBV5-1	TRBJ2-1	CASAPLGTSAHNEQFF	TGCGCCAGCGCCCCCCTCGGGACTAGCGCACACAATGAGCAGTTCTTC
NA	NA	TRBV3-1/TRBV3-2	TRBJ2-5	CASNRYGGQRQETQYF	TGTGCCAGCAATCGTTACGGAGGACAGCGGCAAGAGACCCAGTACTTC
TRBD1	NA	TRBV6-2/TRBV6-3	TRBJ1-5	CASSFNRDRGYEPQHF	TGTGCCAGCAGTTTCAACCGGGACAGGGGTTACGAGCCCCAGCATTTT
TRBD1	NA	TRBV5-1	TRBJ1-2	CASSLVGTGGAVGYTF	TGCGCCAGCAGCTTGGTTGGGACAGGGGGCGCGGTTGGCTACACCTTC
NA	few	TRBV19	TRBJ1-5	CASSIGVGGGQPQHF	TGTGCCAGTAGTATCGGGGTCGGGGGGGGTCAGCCCCAGCATTTT
NA	NA	TRBV7-2	TRBJ1-6	CASSLGALSYNSPLHF	TGTGCCAGCAGCTTAGGGGCCCTCTCCTATAATTCACCCCTCCACTTT
TRBD1	few	TRBV5-1	TRBJ1-1	CASSKGQVGGDEAFF	TGCGCCAGCAGCAAAGGACAGGTCGGAGGGGATGAAGCTTTCTTT
NA	NA	TRBV7-9	TRBJ1-4	CASSVAGVGEKLFF	TGTGCCAGCAGCGTCGCCGGGGTCGGGGAAAAACTGTTTTTT
NA	NA	TRBV14	TRBJ2-1	CASSQVTSSYNEQFF	TGTGCCAGCAGCCAGGTCACTAGCTCCTACAATGAGCAGTTCTTC
NA	NA	TRBV5-5	TRBJ1-2	CASSGGLNYGYTF	TGTGCCAGCAGCGGAGGGCTTAACTATGGCTACACCTTC
NA	once	TRBV12-3/TRBV12-4	TRBJ1-5	CASSPGNNQPQHF	TGTGCCAGCAGTCCGGGGAACAATCAGCCCCAGCATTTT
NA	once	TRBV10-1	TRBJ1-1	CASRYRANTEAFF	TGCGCCAGCAGGTACAGGGCGAACACTGAAGCTTTCTTT
TRBD1	few	TRBV7-9	TRBJ1-1	CASSLGTGNMGMNTEAFF	TGTGCCAGCAGCTTAGGGACAGGGAATATGGGCATGAACACTGAAGCTTTCTTT
TRBD2	once	TRBV7-7	TRBJ2-3	CASSPTPGLFTDTQYF	TGTGCTAGCAGCCCAACCCCGGGACTATTCACAGATACGCAGTATTTT
NA	NA	TRBV23-1	TRBJ1-4	CASSPLEGGLGNEKLFF	TGCGCCAGCAGTCCCCTGGAGGGCGGTTTGGGGAATGAAAAACTGTTTTTT
NA	few	TRBV3-1/TRBV3-2	TRBJ1-2	CASSPTRRQFGGYTF	TGTGCCAGCAGCCCCACCCGACGCCAGTTCGGGGGCTACACCTTC
NA	few	TRBV11-2	TRBJ1-1	CASSPTTGNTEAFF	TGTGCCAGCAGTCCAACGACAGGGAACACTGAAGCTTTCTTT
NA	NA	TRBV4-1	TRBJ1-2	CASSHKQTGNYGYTF	TGCGCCAGCAGCCACAAGCAAACAGGGAACTATGGCTACACCTTC
NA	NA	TRBV13	TRBJ1-6	CASSLQGRNSPLHF	TGTGCCAGCAGCTTGCAGGGTCGGAATTCACCCCTCCACTTT
NA	once	TRBV5-1	TRBJ2-3	CASSLNGRTSTDTQYF	TGCGCCAGCAGCCTCAATGGGCGGACAAGCACAGATACGCAGTATTTT
TRBD1	NA	TRBV7-2	TRBJ1-3	CASRRGPTSGNTIYF	TGTGCCAGCCGCAGGGGGCCGACTTCTGGAAACACCATATATTTT
NA	NA	TRBV5-1	TRBJ2-3	CASRDSTDTQYF	TGCGCCTCACGAGACTCCACAGATACGCAGTATTTT
TRBD1	NA	TRBV2	TRBJ2-6	CASSEAPRGLSGANVLTF	TGTGCCAGCAGTGAAGCGCCTAGGGGGCTCTCTGGGGCCAACGTCCTGACTTTC
NA	few	TRBV5-8	TRBJ2-2	CASSLSVRNTGELFF	TGTGCCAGCAGCTTATCGGTTCGGAACACCGGGGAGCTGTTTTTT
NA	NA	TRBV5-1	TRBJ1-2	CASNWGGADYGYTF	TGCGCCTCAAACTGGGGGGGCGCGGACTATGGCTACACCTTC
NA	NA	TRBV5-5	TRBJ1-4	CASSGRVSNEKLFF	TGTGCCAGCAGCGGGAGAGTATCAAATGAAAAACTGTTTTTT
NA	NA	TRBV5-4	TRBJ1-1	CASSLSGWTHEGNTEAFF	TGTGCCAGCAGCCTGTCTGGGTGGACACACGAAGGAAACACTGAAGCTTTCTTT
TRBD1	NA	TRBV5-1	TRBJ2-2	CASSLGRGYTGELFF	TGCGCCAGCAGCTTGGGCAGGGGGTACACCGGGGAGCTGTTTTTT
TRBD1	NA	TRBV15	TRBJ2-3	CATSRTKGGGSTDTQYF	TGTGCCACCAGCAGAACAAAAGGGGGCGGTAGCACAGATACGCAGTATTTT
TRBD1	NA	TRBV18	TRBJ1-2	CASSPDRGYTF	TGTGCCAGCTCACCGGACAGGGGCTACACCTTC
NA	once	TRBV19	TRBJ1-1	CASSKGGAREAFF	TGTGCCAGTAGTAAGGGAGGGGCCCGTGAAGCTTTCTTT
TRBD1	NA	TRBV6-5	TRBJ2-2	CASRTGATNTGELFF	TGTGCCAGCAGAACAGGGGCCACGAACACCGGGGAGCTGTTTTTT
NA	NA	TRBV19	TRBJ1-1	CASSTALRGAEAFF	TGTGCCAGTAGTACGGCCCTGCGGGGAGCTGAAGCTTTCTTT
NA	once	TRBV6-2/TRBV6-3	TRBJ2-5	CASSYSPGMGTQYF	TGTGCCAGCAGTTACTCACCCGGGATGGGGACCCAGTACTTC
NA	NA	TRBV4-1	TRBJ1-1	CASSPTGTEAFF	TGCGCCAGCAGCCCCACCGGCACTGAAGCTTTCTTT
NA	NA	TRBV11-2	TRBJ2-1	CASSPTRQQGREQFF	TGTGCCAGCAGCCCAACTCGTCAACAGGGTCGGGAGCAGTTCTTC
TRBD1	few	TRBV4-1	TRBJ1-4	CASSRPGQVNEKLFF	TGCGCCAGCAGCCGGCCGGGACAGGTTAATGAAAAACTGTTTTTT
NA	NA	TRBV4-2	TRBJ1-1	CASSQDKGRASTEAFF	TGTGCCAGCAGCCAAGATAAGGGGAGGGCCAGCACTGAAGCTTTCTTT
NA	NA	TRBV11-2	TRBJ1-1	CASSLAWTSEAFF	TGTGCCAGCAGCTTAGCATGGACTTCTGAAGCTTTCTTT
TRBD2	NA	TRBV5-4	TRBJ2-5	CASGQRGEETQYF	TGTGCCAGTGGACAGCGGGGGGAAGAGACCCAGTACTTC
NA	NA	TRBV6-5	TRBJ1-5	CASTQTRAGGQPQHF	TGTGCCAGCACTCAGACACGAGCCGGGGGTCAGCCCCAGCATTTT
NA	few	TRBV19	TRBJ1-1	CATISQGRLNTEAFF	TGTGCCACCATCTCCCAGGGCAGGTTGAACACTGAAGCTTTCTTT
NA	NA	TRBV5-5	TRBJ2-2	CASRPHWGDNTGELFF	TGTGCCAGCAGACCACACTGGGGCGATAACACCGGGGAGCTGTTTTTT
TRBD1	NA	TRBV5-1	TRBJ1-2	CASSLFGQGGGPYTF	TGCGCCAGCAGCTTGTTCGGACAGGGAGGCGGCCCCTACACCTTC
NA	NA	TRBV5-1	TRBJ1-1	CASSLPGPEATEAFF	TGCGCCAGCAGTCTACCTGGGCCCGAAGCCACTGAAGCTTTCTTT
NA	NA	TRBV7-2	TRBJ1-1	CASSLAGQGLNTEAFF	TGTGCCAGCAGCTTAGCTGGTCAGGGGCTGAACACTGAAGCTTTCTTT
NA	few	TRBV27	TRBJ1-2	CASSLRENYGYTF	TGTGCCAGCAGCCTTCGGGAGAACTATGGCTACACCTTC
TRBD1	NA	TRBV2	TRBJ1-2	CASRPSSPGQGAASDYGYTF	TGTGCCAGCAGGCCATCCTCGCCGGGACAGGGGGCTGCTTCTGACTATGGCTACACCTTC